The T cell receptor (beta chain) described here comes from a study of T cell responses to AZD1222 COVID-19 vaccine. V gave up 4 bases and J gave up 4 bases, with 10 bases separating them. The CDR3 contains 13 residues. Germline CDR1 is MGHDK and CDR2 is SYGVNS. The protocol was immunoSEQ multiplex PCR, while the TCRdb copy is restricted to in-frame clones and leaves out a portion. The table lists about 15,000 clones, 88% of them singletons. Recipients boosted at about 4 weeks or about 12 weeks are pooled. The sequencing here drew on peripheral blood, taken 28 days after the second AZD1222 dose. This TCR was recovered from an adult who received the AZD1222 COVID-19 vaccine. The chain links TRBV25-1 to TRBJ2-5; tentatively, D is TRBD2 (6 bases). The CDR3 here is CASSGGGTETQYF. As DNA, the CDR3 is TGTGCCAGCAGTGGTGGGGGGACAGAGACCCAGTACTTC.